Listed here are 4 T cell receptor beta chains from one sample, sequenced in a study of T-cell reconstitution after alpha-beta-depleted transplantation in children. Preparing the TCRbeta library involved the use of unique molecular identifiers. TCRdb re-called the PCR reads with MiXCR, one entry per CDR3 protein. The sample has about 260,000 distinct CDR3 sequences; roughly 8% are singletons. The starting material was PBMCs, mostly from graft donor cells, obtained 180 days after TCRalphabeta/CD19-depleted stem cell transplant. The receptor set was obtained from a male patient between 5 and 17 years old who had a stem cell transplant for acute lymphoblastic leukemia, so the T cells may come from the graft donor.

Note on this clonotype: A much larger clone differs by one base, so this may be a read error. The gene calls are TRBV9 and TRBJ1-1; D gene uncertain. The ends were cut back, 3 bases at V and 3 bases at J, with 12 bases in the middle. The CDR3 spans 14 residues. Germline CDR1 SGDLS, CDR2 YYNGEE. The CDR3 sequence: CASSAVRGYTEAFF. The DNA for the CDR3 is TGTGCCAGCAGCGCGGTACGAGGATACACTGAAGCTTTCTTT.

In its sample, this clonotype was seen many times. The rearrangement joins TRBV2 to TRBJ2-3; 7 bases agree with TRBD2. CDR1 and CDR2 (germline): SNHLY, FYNNEI. V was clipped by 11 bases and J by 5 bases; unmatched bases: 10. The CDR3 contains 13 residues. The CDR3 DNA sequence: TGTGCCGGCCGGGGCGGGAGAAAAGATACGCAGTATTTT. Protein product: CAGRGGRKDTQYF.

This clonotype was seen repeatedly, ten times or more. V and J are TRBV5-4 and TRBJ1-2, with D unresolved. Trimming stripped 0 bases from V and 3 bases from J, with 12 bases between. Per germline, CDR1 SGHNT and CDR2 YYREEE (reference sequence). The CDR3 is 15 residues long. The CDR3: CASSLDDRRDYGYTF. The CDR3 bases are TGTGCCAGCAGCTTGGATGACCGACGGGACTATGGCTACACCTTC.

This clonotype was picked up many times. The chain uses TRBV12-3 or TRBV12-4 and TRBJ1-1; D not certain. The CDR3 is 10 residues long. With 3 bases removed from V and 6 bases from J, the gap between germline ends came to 2 bases. CDR3: CASSFPEAFF. The DNA for the CDR3 is TGTGCCAGCAGTTTCCCTGAAGCTTTCTTT.